This note documents a single T cell receptor beta chain sequence. What it binds is not known. Both 60 Vbeta primers and 13 Jbeta primers went into the PCR. Here immunoSEQ multiplex PCR was the method, and the copy in TCRdb shows in-frame clones only, minus some. The sample holds 100,000 to 120,000 clones, roughly 78% seen once. This sample was included in a study of cytomegalovirus exposure and HLA in healthy donors. Study-level points and caveats: Across donors, presence/absence analyses took sequencing depth to be roughly uniform. There were several of the most significant clusters that appeared linked to common viral pathogens in a later analysis. Reported performance of the classifier showed diagnosis of cytomegalovirus status with high specificity and sensitivity.

The ends lost 0 bases at V and 7 bases at J; junction bases unmatched: 7. Germline assignment: CDR1 SGHVS and CDR2 FNYEAQ. This CDR3 has 16 amino acids. Sample: PBMCs. This receptor was identified in a woman between 25 and 40 years old in good health and CMV-seronegative. The V call is TRBV7-6, the J call TRBJ2-1, with TRBD2 matching 9 bases. In nucleotides, the CDR3 is TGTGCCAGCAGCTTAGCTGGGCGGGGGGGCCAAAATGAGCAGTTCTTC. Translating gives CASSLAGRGGQNEQFF.